The sequence of this TCR beta chain was determined in a study of blood T cell repertoires in COVID-19 (dated by TCRdb to the early 2020s). About the investigation overall: The collaborator samples originated in the United States, Italy and Spain and spanned the acute and convalescent phases of COVID-19. Nearly every sample came with metadata listing a de-identified subject ID, COVID-19 status, age in years and sex. Samples came from the ongoing ImmuneRACE study (first 160 participants) plus 1,254 subjects from 6 global collaborators. The material from the prospective study consisted of cDNA or gDNA derived from T cells, B-cell-depleted T cells, or PBMCs. The dataset comprised deeply sampled blood TCRbeta repertoires from subjects exposed to, actively infected with, or recovered from COVID-19. The repertoires were released in a freely available public database intended as a resource for research on the immune response to SARS-CoV-2. Where available, HLA class I and class II types were obtained from metadata supplied by the sample provider rather than from assay-based typing. Beyond this particular receptor, the publication reports: The amount of clinical and demographic metadata varied by source and participant and was provided uncurated.

Worth noting for this clone: There is no known antigen for this receptor. No per-base quality is available; no much larger clone lies one base away.

TCRbeta CDR3 regions were amplified from genomic DNA using the immunoSEQ Assay, a bias-controlled multiplex PCR. Processing in the source paper ran as follows. Within the assay, amplification of reference gene primers was used to estimate how many nucleated cells each sample contained. To quantify the absolute abundance of each unique TCRbeta CDR3 rearrangement, sequence reads were collapsed and filtered. For each sample, productive Simpson clonality was calculated by taking the square root of Simpson's diversity index across productive rearrangements. TCRdb stores this immuneACCESS table with in-frame sequences only. Part of the clones is absent; in the studies checked, under half of the shortfall reflects unresolved V genes, and no reason is known for the rest. V and J calls and clone size are copied from that table; D and trimming were computed from the DNA. This sample has tens of thousands of clones in its table, and around four fifths of those were observed once. 4.5% to 5.5% of the sample goes to the ten largest clones.

CDR1 is given as MDHEN and CDR2 as SYDVKM, both from the germline V gene. V is trimmed back by 2 bases and J by 5 bases, and the junction contains 11 bases that no gene match accounts for. From the cysteine up to the phenylalanine, the CDR3 has a length of 19 residues. Only CDR3 DNA is held: 57 bases, read in frame from base 1. Whole blood was collected in K2EDTA tubes by collaborating institutions according to the institutions' own protocols. For TCRbeta analysis, collaborators shipped samples in one of three forms: frozen whole blood, isolated PBMCs, or DNA extracted from either of those sample types.

This receptor was taken from a man aged 65-85 years with acute or convalescent COVID-19. What was sequenced was peripheral blood. Here the chain combines TRBV28 and TRBJ1-6, and TRBD1 matches 11 of the central bases. CDR3 region: CASSLGQGAIHPDNSPLHF. The nucleotides are TGTGCCAGCAGTTTAGGACAGGGGGCAATTCATCCAGATAATTCACCCCTCCACTTT.